This T cell receptor (beta chain) is from a study of T cells in women clearing cervical HPV infection. About the study: Controls' single incident HPV16 infection cleared within 12 months without precancer.

In regard to this clone: The CDR3 end is not reached by the read, which stops 3 residues before it; the germline J gene fills it in.

CDR3 size: 17 residues. Germline V gene data show CDR1 as SGHRS and CDR2 as YFSETQ. Trimming removed 4 bases from V and 2 bases from J; junction bases left unmatched: 13. Clones were sequenced by immunoSEQ multiplex PCR, and TCRdb holds only the in-frame ones, with some missing. Here the sample table reports 25,000 to 35,000 clones. The TCR originated in a woman aged 18-69 years with a cervical HPV16 infection that either progressed to CIN3+ or cleared (not recorded which). The J gene is TRBJ1-2, the V gene TRBV5-1; 8 nucleotides agree with TRBD1. Sequences were obtained from blood buffy coat. The CDR3 spells CASSPGGWTGRNYGYTF. CDR3 DNA, as far as it was read: TGCGCCAGCAGCCCGGGGGGCTGGACAGGGAGGAACTATGGC. Based on the CDR3 plus reference TRBV5-1 and TRBJ1-2, the full variable domain is KAGVTQTPRYLIKTRGQQVTLSCSPISGHRSVSWYQQTPGQGLQFLFEYFSETQRNKGNFPGRFSGRQFSNSRSEMNVSTLELGDSALYLCASSPGGWTGRNYGYTFGSGTRLTVV.